This entry lists 23 T cell receptor beta chains sequenced from one sample in a study of blood T cell repertoires in COVID-19. TCRdb's copy holds only in-frame clones and misses some; the assay was immunoSEQ multiplex PCR. The sample consists of around 240,000 clones, roughly 88% of them appearing once. The sequencing sample was made of peripheral blood. These receptors all come from a woman aged 40 to 50 who had recovered from COVID-19.

The rearrangement joins TRBV12-3 or TRBV12-4 to TRBJ2-3, with 9 bases that match TRBD2. V was pared by 11 bases and J by 6 bases, with 9 bases of the junction left unmatched. CDR3 length equals 13 residues. The CDR3 coding sequence is TGTGCCGGAAAAGCGGGGGGTGGGGATACGCAGTATTTT. Its translation: CAGKAGGGDTQYF.

This clone was seen a few times. V and J are TRBV5-4 and TRBJ1-5; D not resolved. Germline V gene sequence: CDR1 SGHNT, CDR2 YYREEE (reference sequence). The ends were cut back, 0 bases at V and 1 base at J, with 5 bases in the middle. CDR3 length: 14 amino acids. In nucleotides, the CDR3 is TGTGCCAGCAGCTTGGATGGCAGCAATCAGCCCCAGCATTTT. Its translation is CASSLDGSNQPQHF.

CDR3 in amino acids: CSVEDLPSGDSTDTQYF. CDR3 DNA: TGCAGCGTTGAAGATCTTCCTAGCGGGGATAGCACAGATACGCAGTATTTT. The chain recombines TRBV29-1 with TRBJ2-3; TRBD2 agrees at 9 bases. CDR1 is SQVTM and CDR2 is ANQGSEA in the germline V gene. Trimming cost V 0 bases and J 0 bases; bases outside gene matches: 7. The CDR3 is 17 residues long.

The chain employs TRBV5-5 and TRBJ1-2; D unclear. Germline V gives CDR1 SGHKS, CDR2 YYEKEE (reference sequence). Between the trimmed V and J ends, which lost 0 bases and 8 bases, there was a span of 11 bases. This CDR3 spans 13 amino acids. This CDR3 is CASSLGPGLGYTF. The CDR3 DNA is TGTGCCAGCAGCTTGGGGCCGGGGTTGGGCTACACCTTC.

The chain combines TRBV18 with TRBJ1-3, with D perhaps TRBD1 (5 bases). Trimming pared 4 bases from V and 3 bases from J, leaving 10 bases between. There are 14 residues in the CDR3. Germline loops: CDR1 KGHSH, CDR2 LQKENI. CDR3 region: CASSRGPDGNTIYF. DNA for the CDR3: TGTGCCAGCTCACGGGGCCCAGATGGAAACACCATATATTTT.

The chain employs TRBV5-8 and TRBJ1-1, with 7 bases aligning to TRBD1. Germline values: CDR1 SGHTS, CDR2 YDEGEE. The CDR3 runs 14 residues. The V gene end was trimmed by 0 bases and the J gene end by 8 bases; junction bases not matched to a gene: 7. The CDR3 DNA is TGTGCCAGCAGCTTGGTACCGACAGGGACCGAAGCTTTCTTT. It is translated as CASSLVPTGTEAFF.

This clone showed up just once. This chain links TRBV3-1 (or the pseudogene TRBV3-2) with TRBJ2-7; 11 bases match TRBD1. Germline values: CDR1 LGHDT, CDR2 YNNKEL (reference sequence). Trimming at V came to 2 bases and at J to 6 bases, leaving 6 bases not matched to a gene. The CDR3 runs to 15 residues. This CDR3 is CASSQPGTGGGEQYF. The CDR3 DNA follows: TGTGCCAGCAGCCAACCGGGGACAGGGGGGGGCGAGCAGTACTTC.

The chain recombines TRBV10-3 with TRBJ2-3, with TRBD1 matching 10 bases. V trimming: 6 bases; J trimming: 4 bases; junction bases outside the gene matches: 4. Germline values: CDR1 ENHRY, CDR2 SYGVKD. The CDR3 covers 14 residues. The CDR3 coding sequence is TGTGCCATCAGATCGGGACAGGGGTCAGATACGCAGTATTTT. This gives the protein CAIRSGQGSDTQYF.

The chain has TRBV24-1 and TRBJ1-1, with a weak D call TRBD1 (6 bases). The length of the CDR3 is 21 residues. Germline lookup yields CDR1 KGHDR and CDR2 SFDVKD. V lost 4 bases to trimming and J lost 0 bases, with 29 bases between them. The CDR3 DNA sequence: TGTGCCACCAGTGACCACACCTGGGGGCAGACAACAACGAGGGTGAACACTGAAGCTTTCTTT. Its translation is CATSDHTWGQTTTRVNTEAFF.

The chain is built from TRBV4-2 and TRBJ1-2; 10 positions match TRBD1. V lost 0 bases, J lost 3 bases, and 4 bases stayed unmatched. CDR1 is LGHNA and CDR2 is YNFKEQ in the germline V gene. The CDR3 has 16 residues. The CDR3 reads CASSQDLTGGHYGYTF. The CDR3 DNA is TGTGCCAGCAGCCAAGATCTGACAGGGGGCCACTATGGCTACACCTTC.

This clone came up a few times. CDR3 nucleotides: TGTGCCAGCAGCCACCCCGGCGGGAGGGGGCGGACCGGGGAGCTGTTTTTT. Protein product: CASSHPGGRGRTGELFF. This chain connects TRBV5-6 to TRBJ2-2; 9 nucleotides match TRBD2. Unmatched junction bases numbered 12, after V lost 4 bases and J lost 5 bases. CDR3 length: 17 amino acids. Germline V CDR1 and CDR2: SGHDT, YYEEEE. The full variable domain, rest sourced from reference TRBV5-6 and TRBJ2-2, is DAGVTQSPTHLIKTRGQQVTLRCSPKSGHDTVSWYQQALGQGPQFIFQYYEEEERQRGNFPDRFSGHQFPNYSSELNVNALLLGDSALYLCASSHPGGRGRTGELFFGEGSRLTVL.

The chain uses TRBV5-6 and TRBJ1-2; possibly TRBD1 for D (6 bases). Trimming shortened V by 1 base and J by 8 bases, and 12 bases separated the two germline ends. This CDR3 comprises 13 residues. The germline CDR1 and CDR2 sequences are SGHDT and YYEEEE. The DNA for the CDR3 is TGTGCCAGCAGCTTGTTGTGGGGGGGCGGCTACACCTTC. Amino acid sequence: CASSLLWGGGYTF.

The V gene is TRBV6-5, the J gene TRBJ1-1; D is uncertain. There are 14 residues in the CDR3. V lost 6 bases and J 8 bases, leaving 19 bases between the germline ends. Germline V gives CDR1 MNHEY, CDR2 SVGAGI. The CDR3 spells CASRTRRLGREAFF. DNA of the CDR3: TGTGCCAGCAGAACGCGAAGGTTGGGGAGAGAAGCTTTCTTT.

The chain uses TRBV5-1 and TRBJ2-1; the match to TRBD1 covers 8 bases. CDR1 and CDR2 from the germline V gene are SGHRS and YFSETQ. The CDR3 loop spans 14 amino acids. The V gene end was trimmed by 3 bases and the J gene end by 4 bases; junction bases not matched to a gene: 3. CDR3 nucleotide sequence: TGCGCCAGCAGCTCGGACAGGGCTTACAATGAGCAGTTCTTC. Residues: CASSSDRAYNEQFF.

The CDR3 sequence: CASIEGGANYGYTF. CDR3 DNA: TGTGCCAGCATAGAGGGTGGCGCCAACTATGGCTACACCTTC. The chain combines TRBV28 with TRBJ1-2; D not resolved. The length of the CDR3 is 14 residues. Per the germline V gene, CDR1 is MDHEN and CDR2 is SYDVKM. Trimming shortened V by 7 bases and J by 2 bases, and 14 bases separated the two germline ends.

This clone was detected once. The chain has TRBV10-3 and TRBJ1-2; TRBD1 is a possible D gene (5 bases). This CDR3 comprises 13 residues. Germline V lookup: CDR1 ENHRY, CDR2 SYGVKD. Trimming took off 7 bases at V and 2 bases at J, with 11 bases between the two ends. DNA for the CDR3: TGTGCCATCACCGGGACTTCCAACTATGGCTACACCTTC. It encodes CAITGTSNYGYTF.

Comment on this clone: The same CDR3 can be traced to other DNA sequences in this sample. This chain links TRBV7-9 with TRBJ2-7; tentatively, D is TRBD1 (6 bases). Germline CDR1 is SEHNR and CDR2 is FQNEAQ (reference sequence). The V and J ends lost 5 bases and 3 bases respectively, with 8 bases between them. The CDR3 spans 12 residues. CDR3 loop: CASSLQGYEQYF. DNA of the CDR3: TGTGCCAGCAGCCTACAGGGCTACGAGCAGTACTTC. The whole variable domain, filled in from reference TRBV7-9 and TRBJ2-7, reads DTGVSQNPRHKITKRGQNVTFRCDPISEHNRLYWYRQTLGQGPEFLTYFQNEAQLEKSRLLSDRFSAERPKGSFSTLEIQRTEQGDSAMYLCASSLQGYEQYFGPGTRLTVT.

The rearrangement joins TRBV6-6 to TRBJ1-5; no clear D. CDR1 is MNHNY, CDR2 SVGAGI, per germline (reference sequence). This CDR3 comprises 16 residues. Trimming stripped 0 bases from V and 0 bases from J, with 9 bases between. The CDR3 here is CASSYSWQISNQPQHF. The CDR3 nucleotides read TGTGCCAGCAGTTACTCGTGGCAGATTAGCAATCAGCCCCAGCATTTT.

The genes are TRBV19 and TRBJ2-6; 7 nucleotides line up with TRBD1. Germline values: CDR1 LNHDA, CDR2 SQIVND (reference sequence). The CDR3 runs 15 residues. J was trimmed by 1 base and V by 5 bases; bases with no gene match: 2. The CDR3 spells CASSSTGSGANVLTF. CDR3 in DNA: TGTGCCAGTAGTTCGACAGGGTCTGGGGCCAACGTCCTGACTTTC.

This clone was recorded only once. The V and J genes are TRBV3-1 (or the pseudogene TRBV3-2) and TRBJ2-5; TRBD1 matches at 8 bases. J lost 3 bases, V lost 5 bases, and 2 bases had no gene match. CDR3 length: 13 residues. Germline CDR1 and CDR2: LGHDT and YNNKEL (reference sequence). CDR3 bases: TGTGCCAGCAGCTCGACAGGGGAAGAGACCCAGTACTTC. It yields the protein CASSSTGEETQYF.

This clone was observed a single time. This chain joins TRBV5-1 and TRBJ2-5; weak D call: TRBD1 (6 bases). Trimming removed 4 bases from V and 5 bases from J, with 15 bases in between. The CDR3 totals 14 residues. Germline assignment: CDR1 SGHRS and CDR2 YFSETQ. This chain's CDR3 is CASSETGSGETQYF. DNA of the CDR3: TGCGCCAGCAGCGAAACAGGGTCGGGGGAGACCCAGTACTTC. The variable domain in full, completed from reference TRBV5-1 and TRBJ2-5, reads KAGVTQTPRYLIKTRGQQVTLSCSPISGHRSVSWYQQTPGQGLQFLFEYFSETQRNKGNFPGRFSGRQFSNSRSEMNVSTLELGDSALYLCASSETGSGETQYFGPGTRLLVL.

As regards this clone: At the DNA level, this CDR3 is encoded by other sequences in the same sample as well. The J gene is TRBJ2-7, the V gene TRBV4-3; a possible D gene is TRBD1 (6 bases). V shed 0 bases and J shed 1 base, with 7 bases lying between them. Germline CDR1 reads LGHNA; CDR2 reads YSLEER. The CDR3 extends over 14 amino acids. CDR3 sequence: CASSQDRGSYEQYF. Here the CDR3 DNA reads TGCGCCAGCAGCCAAGATAGGGGGTCCTACGAGCAGTACTTC.

This clone has just one count. Other DNA sequences in this sample translate to the same CDR3. The gene calls are TRBV28 and TRBJ2-7; D gene uncertain. The CDR3 consists of 13 residues. Trimming cost V 2 bases and J 1 base, with 6 bases left between them. Germline loops: CDR1 MDHEN, CDR2 SYDVKM. CDR3 bases: TGTGCCAGCAGTTTAGCTACTTCCTACGAGCAGTACTTC. As protein: CASSLATSYEQYF.